This T cell receptor beta chain was documented in a study of cytomegalovirus exposure and HLA in healthy donors. Although they were nominally healthy when sampled, donors likely had unrecorded immune exposures. Amplification used 60 Vbeta primers and 13 Jbeta primers. Sequenced by immunoSEQ multiplex PCR; TCRdb stores in-frame clones only, minus some. This table has approximately 190,000 clones, around 85% appearing once. This clone was observed a few times. Antigen: not known. The germline V and J ends were trimmed by 3 bases and 1 base, with 13 bases remaining between them. This CDR3 comprises 15 residues. Germline V CDR1 and CDR2: SGHDT, YYEEEE. Study observations and caveats: Exclusion applied to some V segments, including TRBV6-2 and TRBV6-3, as they were indistinguishable. An ancestry cluster, one associated with Asian ancestry, reportedly showed fewer N-insertions than the approximately 660-donor mean in a later analysis. TCR beta V segments were, for the most part, productive about 87% or about 30% of the time in an earlier analysis.

The receptor was derived from a man aged 45-65 years in good health and CMV-seronegative. Material for sequencing was PBMCs. This chain connects TRBV5-6 to TRBJ1-1; D not certain. This CDR3 is CASSSAGIPNTEAFF. The DNA of the CDR3 is TGTGCCAGCAGCTCAGCCGGGATCCCGAACACTGAAGCTTTCTTT.